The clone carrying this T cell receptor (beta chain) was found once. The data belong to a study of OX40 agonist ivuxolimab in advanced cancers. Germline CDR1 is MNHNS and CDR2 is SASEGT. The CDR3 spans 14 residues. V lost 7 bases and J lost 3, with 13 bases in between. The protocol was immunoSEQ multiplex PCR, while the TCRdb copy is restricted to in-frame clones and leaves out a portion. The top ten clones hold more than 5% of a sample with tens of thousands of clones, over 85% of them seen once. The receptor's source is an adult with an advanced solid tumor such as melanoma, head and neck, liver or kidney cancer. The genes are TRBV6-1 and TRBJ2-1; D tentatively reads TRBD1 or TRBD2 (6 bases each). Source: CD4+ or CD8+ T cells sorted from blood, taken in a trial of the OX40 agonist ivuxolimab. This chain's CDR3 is CASIYGGGYNEQFF. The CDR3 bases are TGTGCCAGCATCTATGGAGGGGGCTACAATGAGCAGTTCTTC.